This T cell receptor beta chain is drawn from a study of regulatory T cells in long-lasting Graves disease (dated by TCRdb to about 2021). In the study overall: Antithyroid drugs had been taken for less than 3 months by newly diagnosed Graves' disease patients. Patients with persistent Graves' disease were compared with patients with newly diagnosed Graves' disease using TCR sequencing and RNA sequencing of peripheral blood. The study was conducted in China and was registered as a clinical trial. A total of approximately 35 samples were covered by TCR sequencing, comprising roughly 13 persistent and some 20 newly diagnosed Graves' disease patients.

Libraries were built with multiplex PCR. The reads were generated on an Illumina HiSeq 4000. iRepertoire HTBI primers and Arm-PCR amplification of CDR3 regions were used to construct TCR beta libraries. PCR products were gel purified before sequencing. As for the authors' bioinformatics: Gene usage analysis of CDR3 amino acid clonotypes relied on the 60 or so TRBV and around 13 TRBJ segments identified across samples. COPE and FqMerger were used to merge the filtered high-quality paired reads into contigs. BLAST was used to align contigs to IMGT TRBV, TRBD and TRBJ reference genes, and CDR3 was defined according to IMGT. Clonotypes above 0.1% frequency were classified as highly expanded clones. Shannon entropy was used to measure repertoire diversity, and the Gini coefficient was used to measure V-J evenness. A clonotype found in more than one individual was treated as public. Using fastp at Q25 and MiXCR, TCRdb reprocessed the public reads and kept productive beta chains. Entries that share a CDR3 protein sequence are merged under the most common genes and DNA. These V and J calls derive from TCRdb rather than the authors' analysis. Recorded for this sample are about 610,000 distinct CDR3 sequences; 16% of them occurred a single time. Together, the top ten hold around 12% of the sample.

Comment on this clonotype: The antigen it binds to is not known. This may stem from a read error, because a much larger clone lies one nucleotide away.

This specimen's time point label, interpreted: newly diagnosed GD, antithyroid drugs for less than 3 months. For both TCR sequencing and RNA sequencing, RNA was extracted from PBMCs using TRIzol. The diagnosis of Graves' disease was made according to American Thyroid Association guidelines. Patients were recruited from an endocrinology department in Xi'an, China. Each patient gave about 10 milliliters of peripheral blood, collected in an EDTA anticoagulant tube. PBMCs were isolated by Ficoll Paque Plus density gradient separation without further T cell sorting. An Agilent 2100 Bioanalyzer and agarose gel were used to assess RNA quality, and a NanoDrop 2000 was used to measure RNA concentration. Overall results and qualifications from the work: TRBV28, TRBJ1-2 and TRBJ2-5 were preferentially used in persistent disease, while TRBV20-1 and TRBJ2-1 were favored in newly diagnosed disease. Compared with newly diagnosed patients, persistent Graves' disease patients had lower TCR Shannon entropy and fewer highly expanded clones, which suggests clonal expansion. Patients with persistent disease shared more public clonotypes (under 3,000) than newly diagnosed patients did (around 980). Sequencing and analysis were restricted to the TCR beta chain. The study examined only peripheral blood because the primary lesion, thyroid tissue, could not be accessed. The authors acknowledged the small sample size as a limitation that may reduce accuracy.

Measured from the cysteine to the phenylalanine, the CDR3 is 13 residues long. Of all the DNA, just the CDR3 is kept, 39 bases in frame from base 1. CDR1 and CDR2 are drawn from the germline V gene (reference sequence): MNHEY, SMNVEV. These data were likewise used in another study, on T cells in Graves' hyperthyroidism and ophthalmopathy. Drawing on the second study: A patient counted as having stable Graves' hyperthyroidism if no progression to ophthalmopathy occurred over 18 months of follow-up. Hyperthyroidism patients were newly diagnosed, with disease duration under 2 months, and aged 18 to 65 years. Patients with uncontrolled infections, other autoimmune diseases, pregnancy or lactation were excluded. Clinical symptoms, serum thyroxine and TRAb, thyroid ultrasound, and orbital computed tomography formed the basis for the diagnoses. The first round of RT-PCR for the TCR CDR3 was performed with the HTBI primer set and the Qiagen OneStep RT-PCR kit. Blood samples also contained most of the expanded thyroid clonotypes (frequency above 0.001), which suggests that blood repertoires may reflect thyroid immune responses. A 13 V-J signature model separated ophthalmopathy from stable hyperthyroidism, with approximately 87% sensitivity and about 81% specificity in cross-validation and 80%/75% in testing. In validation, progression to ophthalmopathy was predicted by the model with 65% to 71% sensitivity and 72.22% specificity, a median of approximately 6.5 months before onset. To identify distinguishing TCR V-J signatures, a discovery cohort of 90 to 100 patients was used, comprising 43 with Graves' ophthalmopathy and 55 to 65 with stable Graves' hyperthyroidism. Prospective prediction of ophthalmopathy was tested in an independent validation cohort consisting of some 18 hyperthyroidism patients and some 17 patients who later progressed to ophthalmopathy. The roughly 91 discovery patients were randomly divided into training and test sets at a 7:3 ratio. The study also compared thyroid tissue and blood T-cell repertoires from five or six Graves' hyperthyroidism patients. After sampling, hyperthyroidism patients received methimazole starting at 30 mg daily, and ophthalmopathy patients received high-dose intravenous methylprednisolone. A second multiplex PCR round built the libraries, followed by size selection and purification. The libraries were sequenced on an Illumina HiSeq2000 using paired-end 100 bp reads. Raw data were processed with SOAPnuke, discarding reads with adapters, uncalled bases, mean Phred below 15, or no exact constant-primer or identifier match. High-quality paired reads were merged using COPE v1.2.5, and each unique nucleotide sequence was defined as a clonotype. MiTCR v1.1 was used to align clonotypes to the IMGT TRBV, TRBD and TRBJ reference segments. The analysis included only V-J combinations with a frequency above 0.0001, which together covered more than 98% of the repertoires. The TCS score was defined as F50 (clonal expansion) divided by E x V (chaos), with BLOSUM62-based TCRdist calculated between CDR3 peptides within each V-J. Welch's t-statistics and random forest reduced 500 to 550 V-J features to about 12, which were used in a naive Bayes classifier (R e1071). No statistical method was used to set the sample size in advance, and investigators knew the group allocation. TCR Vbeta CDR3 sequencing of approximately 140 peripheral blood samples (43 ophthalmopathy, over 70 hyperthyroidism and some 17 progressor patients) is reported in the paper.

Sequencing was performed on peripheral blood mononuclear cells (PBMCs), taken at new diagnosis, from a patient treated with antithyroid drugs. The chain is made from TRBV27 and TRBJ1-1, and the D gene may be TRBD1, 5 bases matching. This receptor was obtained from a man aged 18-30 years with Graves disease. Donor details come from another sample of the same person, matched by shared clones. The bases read TGTGTCAGCAGTTTTGATCGGGGGGATGAAGCTTTCTTT. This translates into CVSSFDRGDEAFF.